Following are 14 T cell receptor beta chains from one sample sequenced in a study of T cells after posttransplantation cyclophosphamide (dated by TCRdb to the mid-2010s). The protocol used for the library was the immunoSEQ multiplex PCR assay. The clones in this table, taken by TCRdb from immuneACCESS, are in-frame only. Not every clone is retained; where verified, under half of the shortfall comes from an unresolved V gene, and the cause of the rest is unknown. The table puts roughly 49,000 clones in this sample, none counted just once. The top ten hold 2% to 2.5% of the sample. The sequenced sample was PBMCs. Source of these receptors: a man aged 40-50 years in good health, CMV-negative, and a related stem cell transplant donor.

This clone was recorded at least ten times. V is TRBV19 and J is TRBJ1-1; D uncertain. V lost 3 bases and J 0 bases, leaving 11 bases between the germline ends. CDR3 length: 15 amino acids. The germline V gene encodes CDR1 LNHDA and CDR2 SQIVND (reference sequence). The CDR3 DNA follows: TGTGCCAGTAGTATCTCGGGGTTCATGAACACTGAAGCTTTCTTT. It encodes CASSISGFMNTEAFF.

This clone showed up many times. The chain links TRBV5-1 to TRBJ2-3; TRBD1 agrees at 8 bases. Trimming removed 4 bases from V and 4 bases from J; junction bases left unmatched: 8. Germline CDR1 and CDR2: SGHRS and YFSETQ. The CDR3 covers 15 residues. For the CDR3, the DNA is TGCGCCAGCAGCGCCACAGGGGGTGTCGCAGATACGCAGTATTTT. The encoded protein is CASSATGGVADTQYF. Full variable domain (rest looked up from reference TRBV5-1 and TRBJ2-3): KAGVTQTPRYLIKTRGQQVTLSCSPISGHRSVSWYQQTPGQGLQFLFEYFSETQRNKGNFPGRFSGRQFSNSRSEMNVSTLELGDSALYLCASSATGGVADTQYFGPGTRLTVL.

The table lists this clone with many counts. The CDR3 DNA sequence: TGTGCCACCAGCAGAGAAACGGTGAACACTGAAGCTTTCTTT. Amino acids: CATSRETVNTEAFF. The V and J genes are TRBV15 and TRBJ1-1, with D unclear. Germline V CDR1 and CDR2: LNHNV, YYDKDF (reference sequence). The ends were cut back, 0 bases at V and 0 bases at J, with 5 bases in the middle. The CDR3 is 14 residues long.

This clone showed up many times. The chain employs TRBV5-6 and TRBJ2-1; D might be TRBD1 (6 bases). The CDR3 runs to 13 residues. V shed 3 bases and J shed 6 bases, with 10 bases lying between them. CDR1 is SGHDT, CDR2 YYEEEE, per germline. The CDR3: CASSSGQLNEQFF. The CDR3 nucleotides read TGTGCCAGCAGCTCCGGACAGCTCAATGAGCAGTTCTTC.

This clone has at least ten counts. J is TRBJ2-7 and V is TRBV30; 14 bases are a match to TRBD2. The trim removed 3 bases at V and 4 bases at J, leaving 8 bases unmatched. CDR1 and CDR2 from the germline V gene are GTSNPN and SVGIG (reference sequence). This CDR3 is 16 amino acids long. The CDR3 region has the DNA TGTGCCTGGAGGCTCTCGGGACTAGCGGGGGAATACGAGCAGTACTTC. Protein sequence: CAWRLSGLAGEYEQYF.

This clone was detected many times. The V call is TRBV28, the J call TRBJ2-3, with 10 bases matching TRBD2. V dropped 5 bases and J dropped 2; count of bases not matched to a gene: 10. The germline V gene encodes CDR1 MDHEN and CDR2 SYDVKM. The CDR3 totals 17 residues. The CDR3 DNA is TGTGCCAGCAGTCGCACACTAGCGGGGCTCTCCACAGATACGCAGTATTTT. Translated: CASSRTLAGLSTDTQYF.

This clone was recorded many times. This chain uses TRBV6-1 with TRBJ2-7; a possible D gene is TRBD1 (6 bases). The CDR3 extends over 15 amino acids. CDR1 is MNHNS, CDR2 SASEGT, per germline. Between the trimmed V and J ends, which lost 1 base and 6 bases, there was a span of 16 bases. The CDR3 nucleotides are TGTGCCAGCAGTGAAGGAGGGACAATTAGGCCCGAGCAGTACTTC. It is translated as CASSEGGTIRPEQYF.

This clone was seen at least ten times. The V gene is TRBV5-1, the J gene TRBJ2-7; D is unresolved. This CDR3 contains 14 residues. V gave up 4 bases and J gave up 4 bases, with 15 bases separating them. In germline, CDR1 is SGHRS, CDR2 YFSETQ. The CDR3 region has the DNA TGCGCCAGCAGCCCACTGTCCCTAGATTACGAGCAGTACTTC. Encoded protein: CASSPLSLDYEQYF.

This clone was seen ten or more times. J is TRBJ1-3 and V is TRBV9; D is ambiguous. V lost 3 bases, J lost 2 bases, and 9 bases lay in between. Germline assignment: CDR1 SGDLS and CDR2 YYNGEE. The CDR3 is 14 residues long. CDR3 residues: CASSAGVAGNTIYF. CDR3 DNA: TGTGCCAGCAGCGCCGGGGTCGCTGGAAACACCATATATTTT.

This clone was seen at least ten times. The rearrangement links TRBV7-2 to TRBJ2-6, with 7 bases fitting TRBD1. The CDR3 is 17 amino acids. CDR1 SGHTA and CDR2 FQGNSA come from the germline V gene. V lost 1 base to trimming and J lost 0 bases; unmatched junction nucleotides: 3. The DNA of the CDR3 is TGTGCCAGCAGCTTAGTAGGACAGGTCTCTGGGGCCAACGTCCTGACTTTC. Its protein product is CASSLVGQVSGANVLTF.

This clone was picked up many times. The V and J genes are TRBV28 and TRBJ1-2; TRBD1 aligns across 7 bases. The germline gives CDR1 MDHEN, CDR2 SYDVKM. The CDR3 is 14 residues long. V was pared by 5 bases and J by 5 bases, with 8 bases of the junction left unmatched. CDR3 DNA sequence: TGTGCCAGCAGTCGACGCGACAGGGTGTATGGCTACACCTTC. It specifies CASSRRDRVYGYTF.

This clone was observed at least ten times. The chain is built from TRBV6-5 and TRBJ2-4; D might be TRBD1 (5 bases). The CDR3 loop spans 14 amino acids. Germline V gene lookup returns CDR1 MNHEY and CDR2 SVGAGI. The ends were cut back, 6 bases at V and 6 bases at J, with 15 bases in the middle. The CDR3 region is CASSYRDRLNIQYF. CDR3 nucleotides: TGTGCCAGCAGCTACCGAGACAGACTAAACATTCAGTACTTC.

In this sample, this clone turned up many times. The chain carries TRBV28 and TRBJ1-1; D is perhaps TRBD1 (6 bases). The V gene's germline CDR1 is MDHEN and CDR2 SYDVKM. CDR3 size: 20 residues. V was clipped by 6 bases and J by 0 bases, with 29 bases between them. For the CDR3, the DNA is TGTGCCAGCAGGACGGACAGCCGCCCTCCGAGCCAAGGAGTGAACACTGAAGCTTTCTTT. Its protein is CASRTDSRPPSQGVNTEAFF.

This clone was observed many times. The chain uses TRBV4-1 and TRBJ2-7, with TRBD2 as a possible D gene (5 bases). There are 16 residues in the CDR3. Trimming removed 0 bases at V and 0 bases at J, with 12 bases between. CDR1 and CDR2 from the germline V gene are MGHRA and YSYEKL. The CDR3 DNA follows: TGCGCCAGCAGCCAAGAACAAGCGGTCAGCTCCTACGAGCAGTACTTC. This sequence encodes CASSQEQAVSSYEQYF.